The subject of this entry is one T cell receptor (beta chain). The specificity of this receptor is unknown. Qualities for individual bases were not recorded, and no much larger clone is one base off. The sample belongs to a study of cytomegalovirus exposure and HLA in healthy donors (dated by TCRdb to the late 2010s). Looking at the study overall: In an earlier analysis of roughly 500 of the donors, 250 to 350 Gb of sequence data and 117 million unique TCR beta sequences from 180 million or so T cells were reported. Every repertoire in the discovery cohort had been generated on one and the same sequencing platform. Among the roughly 400 genotyped donors, under 90% belonged to the genetic ancestry cluster associated with self-reported Caucasian donors. Typing coverage varied by locus: about 629-630 donors for A, B, C, DRB1 and DQB1; approximately 500 for DQA1; over 600 for DPA1; about 450 for DPB1. Donor age, sex, ethnicity and CMV serostatus were collected together with the repertoire data. Class I and class II HLA loci were covered by the typing at four-digit resolution. A handful of DR-DQ haplotypes were handled as single units for association and clustering because linkage in the cohort was strong. To decide whether each TCR beta V gene segment behaved as functional or pseudogenic, an earlier analysis of over 500 of the donors relied on high-throughput TCR beta sequencing. An early release covering roughly 640 HLA-typed donors comprised about 300 gigabases of sequencing data and around 86 million unique TCR sequences. On average, 235,054 unique TCR beta nucleotide sequences were sequenced per donor among several hundred genotyped donors of the cohort, with 15% to 20% of those sequences being non-productive. The T cell repertoires of 550 to 850 subjects were profiled by immunosequencing and related to cytomegalovirus serostatus. A later genetic analysis used genome-wide SNP genotypes for about 65% of the 666 donors, treating that subset as a discovery cohort. A separate validation cohort of roughly 130 different subjects was used in addition to the 666-subject first cohort. A later analysis re-examined previously published TCR beta repertoires from over 500 donors and added high-resolution HLA genotyping to investigate patterns of TCR occurrence. The study aimed to test whether signatures of past pathogen exposure could be identified by cataloging public T cell receptors. In the later analysis, no new phenotypic data were used to find candidate immune exposures; instead, reliance was placed on TCR beta sequences and their occurrence across donors. To predict cytomegalovirus infection status, the study combined high-throughput TCR immunosequencing, statistical association of individual TCRs with disease status, and machine learning. What the authors observed across the whole study: An association between a missense DCLRE1C variant and V-gene and J-gene trimming of TCR beta chains was found in a later genetic analysis and replicated in an independent cohort. For the cohort, immune exposure information was limited to CMV serostatus. In a later analysis, several top co-occurrence clusters were reported to appear linked to parvovirus B19, influenza, CMV and Epstein-Barr virus. A later analysis found that most CMV-associated TCR beta chains appeared HLA-restricted, with HLA associations seemingly driven largely by CMV exposure. Most TCR sequences were seen in very few donors, while some public TCRs were found in many individuals. In this cohort, only TCR beta chains were sequenced, and detectable features were limited by the absence of alpha or paired-chain data. A cluster of highly shared sequence variants was judged likely to be a technical artifact of the sequencing pipeline. When HLA alleles, especially DR and DQ, strongly co-occurred, attributing TCR associations to individual alleles was difficult. Because counts were too low, 15 to 20 rarely observed V segments, including chromosome 9 orphons, were excluded from the earlier analysis of a few hundred of the donors. In both the original and validation cohorts, the classifier was reported to diagnose cytomegalovirus status with high specificity and sensitivity. A later analysis found that HLA-associated TCR beta chains were more clonally expanded and had lower generation probabilities than equally common non-associated chains. Some IMGT-functional V segments, including TRBV6-2 and TRBV6-3, could not be told apart with the 87-base-pair reads, so those segments were excluded. HLA typing was unavailable for some donors at each locus, so association tests used only the typed subset. In the study, some 160 TCR beta chains were listed as associated with cytomegalovirus. In vitro tests confirmed that a few of the cytomegalovirus-associated TCR beta chains recognize cytomegalovirus antigens. Presence/absence analyses assumed roughly uniform sequencing depth across donors, an assumption that may not hold. In a later analysis, TCR association rates were found to vary across HLA loci, with the most associated TCRs seen for DRB1 alleles and the fewest for HLA-C alleles. A further reported finding was that TCR beta sequences accurately predicted the HLA-A and HLA-B alleles for most subjects in the first cohort. Linkage disequilibrium might explain the correlated functional status among segregating V segments, but an unknown experimental factor could not be excluded. A later analysis associated 15,000 to 20,000 TCR beta sequences with specific HLA alleles at a false discovery rate of 0.05. According to a later genetic analysis, donors in an Asian-associated ancestry cluster had fewer N-insertions in productive TCRs than the approximately 630-donor mean. Broadly in line with IMGT annotations, most TCR beta V segments showed up in productive rearrangements about 87% or about 30% of the time in an earlier analysis of approximately 640 of the donors. It was suggested by the authors that the approach could potentially be generalized to other disease states and immunological phenotypes.

According to the germline V gene, CDR1 reads MRHNA and CDR2 reads SNTAGT. The CDR3 numbers 16 residues from cysteine through phenylalanine. Only the CDR3 DNA stays, 48 bases, in frame from base 1. V lost 3 bases and J lost 4 bases; the stretch between them is 16 bases long. The protocol used for the library was the immunoSEQ multiplex PCR assay. A mixture of 60 forward primers for TCR Vbeta segments and 13 reverse primers for TCR Jbeta segments was used in the multiplex PCR. The CDR3 region of rearranged TCR beta genes was amplified from genomic DNA with a multiplex PCR assay. On the Illumina HiSeq System, the amplified TCR beta libraries were sequenced as 87-base-pair reads. Processing in the source paper ran as follows. A later analysis counted some 80 million unique TCR beta chains across the 650 to 800 repertoires, and roughly 11 million of these chains were shared by at least two donors. Raw reads were error-corrected and collapsed into unique sequences with a nearest-neighbor algorithm that merged closely related sequences to remove PCR and sequencing errors. To assign V, D and J gene segments, CDR3 sequences were aligned to IMGT reference sequences. Each retained sequence needed at least a six-nucleotide match to both a V gene segment and a J gene segment. Rearrangements were called productive when the CDR3 lacked stop codons and stayed in frame with V and J; all others were non-productive. CDR3 was defined by IMGT convention, running from the second conserved V-encoded cysteine to the conserved J-encoded phenylalanine. The earlier analysis of approximately 590 of the donors excluded any sequence lacking an unambiguous match to a single V gene segment. An earlier analysis of about 600 of the donors called V segments functional above 56.7% productive rearrangements and segregating when the between-donor standard deviation exceeded 5%. A statistical classification framework was developed to diagnose cytomegalovirus status using the catalog of TCR beta chain sequences. V and J gene assignment, in a later analysis, came from comparing TCR nucleotide sequences with IMGT/GENE-DB human TR gene sequences. In a later analysis, CDR3 sequences and most-parsimonious VDJ recombination scenarios were assigned using the TCRdist pipeline. In a later analysis, every TCR beta chain was defined by the combination of its CDR3 amino acid sequence and its V-gene family, and reads without a unique V-gene family were dropped. In a later analysis, 500 to 650 highly shared, low-generation-probability nucleotide sequences were removed to address suspected cross-contamination and a sequencing artifact. For each public chain, a later analysis derived a clonal expansion index from normalized ranks of inferred template counts within each repertoire. Generation probabilities in a later analysis came from a VDJ recombination model fitted to out-of-frame rearrangements, and those results were checked against IGoR. In a later analysis, TCR-TCR, TCR-HLA and TCR-CMV co-occurrence was scored with hypergeometric tests, and a repertoire-size bias correction was applied to TCR pairs. In a later analysis, false discovery rates were estimated by permuting HLA or CMV assignments 20 times. In a later analysis, co-occurring TCRs were grouped using DBSCAN, and TCRdist sequence similarity was added for clustering within HLA-allele-positive subsets. Repertoires with fewer than 30,000 or more than 120,000 public chains were left out of co-occurrence clustering, as were about 5 repertoires with anomalous nucleotide sharing. TCRdb re-hosts the immuneACCESS table, in-frame sequences only. Its copies lack some clones; in the studies checked, an unresolved V gene accounts for under half of them, and the cause for the rest is not known. V, J and clone size were drawn from that table, and D and trimming were deduced from the DNA. For this sample there are about 170,000 clones; approximately 80% appear just once. The ten largest clones add up to less than 2.5% of the sample.

The cohort comprised around 700 healthy bone marrow donors. At the time of sampling, all cohort members were nominally healthy, though unrecorded immune exposures were likely present. The donor was CMV seronegative and belonged to the group of approximately 320 seronegative cohort members. A peripheral blood sample was collected from each donor, and TCR beta sequencing was performed on peripheral blood mononuclear cells. The Qiagen DNeasy Blood Extraction Kit was used to extract genomic DNA from the blood cell samples. This TCR derives from a male donor in good health and CMV-seronegative. Rearrangement joined TRBV6-4 to TRBJ2-1, with a tentative D gene TRBD1 over 6 matching bases. Sequenced input: PBMCs. The nucleotides are TGTGCCAGCAGTGAGTCCCCAGGGGTGGGATACAATGAGCAGTTCTTC. Translated, it reads CASSESPGVGYNEQFF.